This T cell receptor beta chain originates from a study of shared clonotypes between healthy human individuals. Libraries were prepared by immunoSEQ multiplex PCR; TCRdb keeps only in-frame clonotypes and omits some of them. The sample comprises about 2.4 million clones, 93% of which are singletons, and around 0.4% rests with the top ten. From germline, CDR1 is SQVTM and CDR2 ANQGSEA. Trimming took 0 bases from V and 9 from J; bases not matched to a gene: 15. There are 18 residues in the CDR3. The TCR was taken from a man aged 18 to 30 in good health. Some clones in this sample may be carry-over from other donors' samples. The V call is TRBV29-1, the J call TRBJ2-1; 12 nucleotides align to TRBD2. The sample was naive CD4+ T cells from PBMCs. The sample's subset: CD45RA+ positively selected. CDR3 bases: TGCAGCGTTGAAGACCCTAGCGGGAGGGTCCTCGGAGCCAGTGAGCAGTTCTTC. Amino acid sequence: CSVEDPSGRVLGASEQFF.